Listed below are T cell receptor beta chains from one sample, sequenced in a study of shared clonotypes between healthy human individuals. Measured with immunoSEQ multiplex PCR; TCRdb has only the in-frame clones, and not every one. The sample yields a few million clones, around nine tenths seen once. The specimen sequenced was naive CD4+ T cells sorted from blood. These TCRs come from a man younger than 35 in good health. CDR3s leave out the opening cysteine and the closing phenylalanine or tryptophan.

j_gene,v_gene,CDR3aa
TRBJ1-1,TRBV5-1,ASKIKGNTEAF
TRBJ1-2,TRBV6-5,ASSYSNTGGNYGYT
TRBJ2-2,TRBV6-1,ATRGTGELF
TRBJ2-1,TRBV19,ASIASSSYNEQF
TRBJ2-1,TRBV5-4,ASSRSSASYNEQF
TRBJ1-5,TRBV6-6,ASTTGHSNQPQH
TRBJ2-1,TRBV6-5,ASSLLAGGPGEQF
TRBJ1-6,TRBV5-1,ASSLYVSGNSPLH
TRBJ2-3,TRBV4-1,ASSLEGGPITDTQY
TRBJ2-5,TRBV28,ASSFAGIETQY
TRBJ2-5,TRBV7-2,ASRGLAGGGETQY
TRBJ1-1,TRBV28,AGLTTGNTEAF
TRBJ2-1,TRBV9,ASSPLQGGYNEQF
TRBJ1-4,TRBV5-1,ASSLETDGNEKLF
TRBJ2-5,TRBV15,ATSRSILALGETQY
TRBJ2-1,TRBV27,ASSLREFAYNEQF
TRBJ2-5,TRBV5-6,ASSSWTSGSQETQY
TRBJ2-2,TRBV11-2,ASSPRTSGDTGELF
TRBJ1-5,TRBV6-1,ASSEAGQPQH
TRBJ2-5,TRBV5-1,ASSLELASGGETQY
TRBJ2-3,TRBV5-4,ASSRGGGQGQIRTDTQY
TRBJ2-7,TRBV6-1,ASSTGLVLSYEQY
TRBJ2-5,TRBV9,ASSVGGPTETQY
TRBJ2-1,TRBV9,ASSVVAYNEQF
TRBJ2-1,TRBV28,ASSPSGAPGNEQF
TRBJ2-7,TRBV29-1,SARQGSSYEQY
TRBJ1-3,TRBV6-5,ASSYSGLGNTIY
TRBJ1-6,TRBV2,ASSADGLGSPLH
TRBJ2-1,TRBV5-4,ASSLDLATNNEQF
TRBJ1-2,TRBV28,ASRSPGQHYGYT
TRBJ2-1,TRBV5-1,ASSPGTSVINEQF
TRBJ2-5,TRBV5-1,ASSSEMAGGLETQY
TRBJ2-1,TRBV2,ASRAGISYNEQF
TRBJ2-7,TRBV6-5,ASSSGLAGAYEQY
TRBJ2-3,TRBV7-2,ASSFVQGAGDTQY
TRBJ1-6,TRBV19,ASSNREQGSPLH
TRBJ1-2,TRBV7-2,ASSLSVYGYT
TRBJ2-5,TRBV5-1,ASSLEGQGETQY
TRBJ2-5,TRBV19,ASSIVTGGYETQY
TRBJ2-7,TRBV5-6,ASSFIRTGGYEQY
TRBJ2-2,TRBV19,ASSASTSGRAGELF
TRBJ1-2,TRBV6-5,ASSAGLSGGYT
TRBJ2-3,TRBV28,ASSAGATIDTQY
TRBJ1-1,TRBV18,ASTPRGPEAF
TRBJ2-1,TRBV10-1,ASSEWTGNNEQF
TRBJ1-5,TRBV4-2,ASSPGTGAQPQH